Described below is a single T cell receptor beta chain sequence and its context. The data were taken from a study of blood T cell repertoires in COVID-19. Study background: The cDNA or gDNA used as material had been derived from T cells, B-cell-depleted T cells, or PBMCs.

This CDR3 has 11 amino acids. In germline, CDR1 is MDHEN, CDR2 SYDVKM. V gave up 7 bases and J gave up 6 bases; unmatched junction bases: 0. Clones were sequenced by immunoSEQ multiplex PCR, and TCRdb holds only the in-frame ones, with some missing. This table holds about 280,000 clones, roughly 89% found once. This chain uses TRBV28 with TRBJ2-5; 9 positions agree with TRBD1. This clonotype originated in a woman aged 60 to 75 who had recovered from COVID-19. Sequenced sample: PBMCs or T cells enriched from blood (not recorded which). This chain's CDR3 is CASNRGQTQYF. CDR3 in DNA: TGTGCCAGCAACAGGGGGCAGACCCAGTACTTC. The full variable domain, its missing parts supplied by reference TRBV28 and TRBJ2-5, is DVKVTQSSRYLVKRTGEKVFLECVQDMDHENMFWYRQDPGLGLRLIYFSYDVKMKEKGDIPEGYSVSREKKERFSLILESASTNQTSMYLCASNRGQTQYFGPGTRLLVL.